This T cell receptor (beta chain) was obtained from a study of chemoradiotherapy in HPV16-positive cancers. Sequenced by immunoSEQ multiplex PCR; TCRdb stores in-frame clones only, minus some. The table records 15,000 to 20,000 clones, around 92% of them present only once. This clone has just one count. V lost 2 bases and J lost 15, with 17 bases in between. The CDR3 sequence is 13 residues long. The V gene's germline CDR1 is SGHAT and CDR2 FQNNGV. This clonotype was obtained from a human donor with HPV-associated anogenital cancer. The chain links TRBV11-2 to TRBJ2-1; D possibly corresponds to TRBD2 (5 bases). The sample here was blood, taken from a patient who underwent chemoradiotherapy. CDR3 loop: CASSLKVGGAPFF. The CDR3 DNA sequence: TGTGCCAGCAGCTTAAAGGTTGGAGGAGCTCCGTTCTTC. The complete variable domain, with remaining parts taken from reference TRBV11-2 and TRBJ2-1, reads EAGVAQSPRYKIIEKRQSVAFWCNPISGHATLYWYQQILGQGPKLLIQFQNNGVVDDSQLPKDRFSAERLKGVDSTLKIQPAKLEDSAVYLCASSLKVGGAPFFGPGTRLTVL.